These 26 T cell receptor beta chains originate from one sample sequenced in a study of cytomegalovirus exposure and HLA in healthy donors. With 60 Vbeta and 13 Jbeta primers, the PCR was carried out. The protocol was immunoSEQ multiplex PCR, while the TCRdb copy is restricted to in-frame clones and leaves out a portion. Here the sample spans some 130,000 clones, approximately 81% being singletons. Input material: PBMCs. All receptors come from a man aged 18 to 29 in good health and CMV-seronegative.

This clone was seen just once. The V and J genes are TRBV19 and TRBJ2-1; 8 bases align to TRBD2. V was pared by 7 bases and J by 2 bases, with 4 bases of the junction left unmatched. Germline values: CDR1 LNHDA, CDR2 SQIVND (reference sequence). The CDR3 contains 14 residues. CDR3 amino acids: CASTPGLAYNEQFF. In DNA, the CDR3 is TGTGCCAGTACCCCGGGACTAGCCTACAATGAGCAGTTCTTC.

This clone came up once. The rearrangement uses TRBV4-2 and TRBJ2-2; TRBD2 is a possible D gene (6 bases). The CDR3 length is 19 residues. Trimming removed 1 base at V and 5 bases at J, with 23 bases between. From germline, CDR1 is LGHNA and CDR2 YNFKEQ. The CDR3 DNA sequence: TGTGCCAGCAGCCAAGTTGGTTTTCTTGGCGGGAATGATACCGGGGAGCTGTTTTTT. Its protein product is CASSQVGFLGGNDTGELFF.

This chain connects TRBV7-8 to TRBJ2-1; maybe TRBD1 (6 bases). The CDR3 length is 17 residues. With 4 bases removed from V and 0 bases from J, the gap between germline ends came to 16 bases. CDR1 SGHVS and CDR2 FQNEAQ come from the germline V gene. In DNA, the CDR3 is TGTGCCAGCAGCTCCCGGCCGGGACAATTCTCCTACAATGAGCAGTTCTTC. It codes for CASSSRPGQFSYNEQFF.

A note on this clone: The junction differs from germline at one of its ends, possibly a read error. This chain joins TRBV7-7 and TRBJ2-5, with 8 positions matching TRBD1. In germline, CDR1 is SSHAT, CDR2 FNYEAQ (reference sequence). The CDR3 runs to 16 residues. CDR3 in DNA: TGTGCTAGCAGCTTAGTTTTCAGGGGGCACCAAGAGACCCAGTACTTC. Translating gives CASSLVFRGHQETQYF.

The rearrangement links TRBV2 to TRBJ2-1; the D gene is possibly TRBD2 (6 bases). Germline V CDR1 and CDR2: SNHLY, FYNNEI. V was shortened by 10 bases and J by 5 bases, with 27 bases between the two germline ends. The CDR3 loop spans 17 amino acids. CDR3 nucleotides: TGTGCCACGGTCGCGAAGGGACGGGGGAGGCCGGACAATGAGCAGTTCTTC. Amino acid sequence: CATVAKGRGRPDNEQFF. The complete variable domain, with remaining parts taken from reference TRBV2 and TRBJ2-1, reads EPEVTQTPSHQVTQMGQEVILRCVPISNHLYFYWYRQILGQKVEFLVSFYNNEISEKSEIFDDQFSVERPDGSNFTLKIRSTKLEDSAMYFCATVAKGRGRPDNEQFFGPGTRLTVL.

This clone was picked up one time. CDR3 protein: CAIGGQGNQPQHF. The CDR3 DNA is TGTGCCATCGGGGGACAGGGCAATCAGCCCCAGCATTTT. J is TRBJ1-5 and V is TRBV6-5; 8 positions agree with TRBD1. This CDR3 contains 13 residues. Germline CDR1 MNHEY, CDR2 SVGAGI. V lost 10 bases, J lost 2 bases, and 4 bases stayed unmatched.

The chain carries TRBV6-5 and TRBJ2-3; 8 bases fit TRBD2. The CDR3 consists of 15 residues. CDR1 is MNHEY and CDR2 is SVGAGI in the germline V gene. V lost 2 bases, J lost 3 bases, and 4 bases stayed unmatched. CDR3 nucleotides: TGTGCCAGCAGTTACAGCGGGAGTCGTACAGATACGCAGTATTTT. It is translated as CASSYSGSRTDTQYF.

V gene TRBV21-1 combines with J gene TRBJ2-2; the table's D gene call, TRBD2, was not cross checked with the DNA. TRBV21-1 is a listed pseudogene. CDR3 length: 19 amino acids. CDR3 protein: CASSKKCLTQTPDTGELFF. The CDR3 nucleotides read TGTGCCAGCAGCAAAAAATGTCTAACCCAAACTCCCGACACCGGGGAGCTGTTTTTT.

The chain recombines TRBV19 with TRBJ1-2; TRBD1 matches 7 bases. The CDR3 extends over 12 amino acids. Germline V lookup: CDR1 LNHDA, CDR2 SQIVND (reference sequence). Unmatched junction bases numbered 6, after V lost 6 bases and J lost 8 bases. DNA of the CDR3: TGTGCCAGTAGGGGACAGCCTCGGGGCTACACCTTC. Protein: CASRGQPRGYTF.

This chain uses TRBV7-9 with TRBJ2-7; weak D call: TRBD1 (5 bases). V dropped 3 bases and J dropped 3 bases, with 12 bases sitting between them. The germline V gene has CDR1 SEHNR and CDR2 FQNEAQ (reference sequence). This CDR3 comprises 14 residues. The CDR3 DNA follows: TGTGCCAGCAGCTTTTCACGACAGAACTACGAGCAGTACTTC. Protein: CASSFSRQNYEQYF.

This clone was recorded a few times. The chain uses TRBV27 and TRBJ1-1; 8 bases agree with TRBD1. Germline-derived CDR1 and CDR2 are MNHEY and SMNVEV (reference sequence). The CDR3 runs to 14 residues. The V gene end was trimmed by 2 bases and the J gene end by 3 bases; junction bases not matched to a gene: 2. Here the CDR3 reads CASSLNRGDTEAFF. Written as DNA, the CDR3 is TGTGCCAGCAGTTTAAACAGGGGGGACACTGAAGCTTTCTTT.

The chain combines TRBV4-1 with TRBJ2-3, with TRBD2 as a possible D gene (6 bases). CDR1 and CDR2 from the germline V gene are MGHRA and YSYEKL. The CDR3 loop spans 15 amino acids. V was clipped by 4 bases and J by 8 bases, with 19 bases between them. This chain's CDR3 is CASSLQLRRRGTQYF. Written as DNA, the CDR3 is TGCGCCAGCAGCCTTCAGCTCCGTAGGAGGGGTACGCAGTATTTT.

The V and J genes are TRBV28 and TRBJ1-1; TRBD1 agrees at 7 bases. After removal of 5 bases from V and 2 bases from J, the junction contained 11 bases not matched to a gene. Germline CDR1 MDHEN, CDR2 SYDVKM. This CDR3 is 16 amino acids long. The CDR3: CASSPSRGQVNTEAFF. DNA for the CDR3: TGTGCCAGCAGTCCCAGCCGCGGACAGGTCAACACTGAAGCTTTCTTT.

V and J are TRBV5-4 and TRBJ1-1; no clear D. V dropped 0 bases and J dropped 0 bases, with 6 bases sitting between them. This CDR3 has 14 amino acids. The germline V gene encodes CDR1 SGHNT and CDR2 YYREEE (reference sequence). The CDR3 nucleotides are TGTGCCAGCAGCTTGGGACTAATGAACACTGAAGCTTTCTTT. Amino acid sequence: CASSLGLMNTEAFF.

J is TRBJ2-1 and V is TRBV6-5; tentative D call: TRBD2 (6 bases). Germline CDR1 is MNHEY and CDR2 is SVGAGI. The CDR3 has 12 amino acids. The V and J ends lost 8 bases and 6 bases respectively, with 11 bases between them. The chain's CDR3 is CASRGFRNEQFF. In nucleotides, the CDR3 is TGTGCCAGCCGGGGGTTCCGCAATGAGCAGTTCTTC.

The count of this clone is one. The chain links TRBV19 to TRBJ1-1, with 7 bases that match TRBD1. The CDR3 has 15 amino acids. V trimming: 1 base; J trimming: 5 bases; junction bases outside the gene matches: 7. Per germline, CDR1 LNHDA and CDR2 SQIVND (reference sequence). The CDR3 sequence: CASSIADRVGTEAFF. The CDR3 region has the DNA TGTGCCAGTAGTATAGCCGACAGGGTGGGGACTGAAGCTTTCTTT.

This rearrangement joins TRBV7-8 to TRBJ2-7; a weak D match, TRBD2 (5 bases). This CDR3 contains 15 residues. Trimming pared 6 bases from V and 0 bases from J, leaving 15 bases between. Germline V gives CDR1 SGHVS, CDR2 FQNEAQ. For the CDR3, the DNA is TGTGCCAGCAGAGAAATCAGCGGAAACTCCTACGAGCAGTACTTC. This encodes CASREISGNSYEQYF. Complete variable domain (other parts from reference TRBV7-8 and TRBJ2-7): GAGVSQSPRYKVAKRGQDVALRCDPISGHVSLFWYQQALGQGPEFLTYFQNEAQLDKSGLPSDRFFAERPEGSVSTLKIQRTQQEDSAVYLCASREISGNSYEQYFGPGTRLTVT.

The rearrangement joins TRBV21-1 to TRBJ1-6; TRBD1 was called by the table and not checked on the DNA. TRBV21-1 is classified as a pseudogene. The CDR3 runs to 16 residues. CDR3 sequence: CASSIPDREARSPLHF. CDR3 in DNA: TGTGCCAGCAGCATACCGGACAGGGAGGCTCGGTCACCCCTCCACTTT.

The V and J genes are TRBV9 and TRBJ2-3; 9 positions agree with TRBD2. From germline, CDR1 is SGDLS and CDR2 YYNGEE. V gave up 0 bases and J gave up 7 bases; unmatched junction bases: 6. The CDR3 is 15 amino acids. The CDR3 loop is CASSVVAGGPYTQYF. CDR3 coding DNA: TGTGCCAGCAGCGTAGTGGCGGGAGGGCCATATACGCAGTATTTT.

The chain employs TRBV15 and TRBJ2-5; 8 positions match TRBD1. Germline V CDR1 and CDR2: LNHNV, YYDKDF (reference sequence). There are 17 residues in the CDR3. J lost 5 bases, V lost 5 bases, and 16 bases had no gene match. The CDR3 sequence is CATSSNGAGQGGETQYF. The CDR3 nucleotides are TGTGCCACCAGCTCCAATGGGGCCGGACAGGGTGGGGAGACCCAGTACTTC.

The genes are TRBV5-5 and TRBJ1-3, with 10 bases identical to TRBD1. The CDR3 covers 17 residues. Germline V gives CDR1 SGHKS, CDR2 YYEKEE (reference sequence). V was clipped by 0 bases and J by 0 bases; unmatched bases: 3. The chain's CDR3 is CASSLAGDRGSGNTIYF. CDR3 nucleotides: TGTGCCAGCAGCTTGGCTGGGGACAGGGGCTCTGGAAACACCATATATTTT.

The gene calls are TRBV7-3 and TRBJ2-3, with 9 bases fitting TRBD1. The length of the CDR3 is 15 residues. The germline V gene has CDR1 SGHTA and CDR2 FQGTGA. After removal of 1 base from V and 7 bases from J, the junction contained 6 bases not matched to a gene. The CDR3 is CASSLNGQGQNTQYF. The CDR3 DNA is TGTGCCAGCAGCTTAAACGGACAGGGGCAAAATACGCAGTATTTT.

The J gene is TRBJ2-3, the V gene TRBV11-3, with D hard to call. The V end was cut by 5 bases, the J end by 0 bases, with 9 bases between. The CDR3 consists of 14 residues. Germline assignment: CDR1 SGHNT and CDR2 YENEEA. The CDR3 sequence: CASSAISSTDTQYF. The DNA of the CDR3 is TGTGCCAGCAGCGCTATCTCAAGCACAGATACGCAGTATTTT.

V is TRBV10-3 and J is TRBJ2-5; 7 nucleotides match TRBD1. CDR1 and CDR2 from the germline V gene are ENHRY and SYGVKD. This CDR3 has 15 residues. The junction had 11 bases not matched to a gene; V was cut back by 6 bases and J by 4 bases. CDR3 sequence: CAISPDRSLGETQYF. The CDR3 coding sequence is TGTGCCATCAGCCCGGACAGGTCCTTGGGAGAGACCCAGTACTTC.

This clone was counted a single time. The rearrangement uses TRBV5-6 and TRBJ2-1; maybe TRBD1 (8 bases). V was pared by 3 bases and J by 5 bases, with 18 bases between. The CDR3 spans 16 residues. Germline CDR1 SGHDT, CDR2 YYEEEE. CDR3 sequence: CASSWTGRGSNNEQFF. The CDR3, as DNA: TGTGCCAGCAGCTGGACAGGGAGGGGTTCCAACAATGAGCAGTTCTTC.

This chain uses TRBV15 with TRBJ2-2; D perhaps matches TRBD2 (5 bases). The CDR3 is 14 amino acids. With 5 bases removed from V and 6 bases from J, the gap between germline ends came to 13 bases. In germline, CDR1 is LNHNV, CDR2 YYDKDF (reference sequence). The CDR3 DNA reads TGTGCCACCAGCTACGACCTACTAGCCGGGGAGCTGTTTTTT. Translated, it gives CATSYDLLAGELFF.